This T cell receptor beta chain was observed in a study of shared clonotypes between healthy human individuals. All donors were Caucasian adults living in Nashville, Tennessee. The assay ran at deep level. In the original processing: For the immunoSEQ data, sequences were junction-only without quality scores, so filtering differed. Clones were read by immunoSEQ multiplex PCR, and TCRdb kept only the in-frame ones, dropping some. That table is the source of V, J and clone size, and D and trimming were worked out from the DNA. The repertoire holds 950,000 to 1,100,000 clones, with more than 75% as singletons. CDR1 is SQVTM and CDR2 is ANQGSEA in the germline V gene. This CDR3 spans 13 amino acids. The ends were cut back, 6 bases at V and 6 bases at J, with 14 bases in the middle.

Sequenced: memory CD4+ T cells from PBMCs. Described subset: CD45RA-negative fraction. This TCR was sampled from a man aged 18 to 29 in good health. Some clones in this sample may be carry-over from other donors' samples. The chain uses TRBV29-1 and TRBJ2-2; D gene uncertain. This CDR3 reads CSVPQIMAGELFF. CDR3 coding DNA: TGCAGCGTGCCACAGATTATGGCCGGGGAGCTGTTTTTT.